This T cell receptor beta chain was captured by sequencing in a study of T cell responses to AZD1222 COVID-19 vaccine. Regarding the study as a whole: Spike-specific TCR breadth and depth were elevated following two AZD1222 doses. At 160-218 and 743-854, vaccine-associated CD4 TCRs were dominant, and they spanned spike.

For this clone: Antigen: not known.

Germline values: CDR1 SGHRS, CDR2 YFSETQ. With V trimmed by 4 bases and J by 1 base, 1 base remained unmatched. This CDR3 is 14 amino acids long. The data were produced by immunoSEQ multiplex PCR, yet TCRdb's version contains in-frame clones alone and is incomplete. The sample yields 85,000 to 130,000 clones, around 89% seen once. This specimen was peripheral blood, taken on day 0 of AZD1222 vaccination. The chain uses TRBV5-1 and TRBJ2-7; 11 bases match TRBD1. The clonotype originates from an adult in good health. The DNA for the CDR3 is TGCGCCAGCAGCGGGACAGGGGGGTCCTACGAGCAGTACTTC. Translation: CASSGTGGSYEQYF.